Presented here are 27 T cell receptor beta chains from one specimen sequenced in a study of blood T cell repertoires in COVID-19. The assay was immunoSEQ multiplex PCR, and TCRdb's table has in-frame clones only and misses some. The sample has 35,000 or so clones, more than 85% seen once; the top ten hold 62%. Sequenced: peripheral blood. The receptors were sampled from a man in his 70s with acute or convalescent COVID-19.

This chain links TRBV7-3 with TRBJ2-3; D is possibly TRBD2 (5 bases). The V end lost 5 bases, the J end lost 3 bases, and 9 bases lay between the germline ends. This CDR3 spans 13 amino acids. The germline CDR1 and CDR2 sequences are SGHTA and FQGTGA. The CDR3 nucleotides read TGTGCCAGCAGCAACTCGGGGACAGATACGCAGTATTTT. Translation gives CASSNSGTDTQYF.

CDR3 DNA: TGTGCCAGCAGGCGGGACGTGGCTGAAGCTTTCTTT. The encoded protein is CASRRDVAEAFF. The V call is TRBV6-5, the J call TRBJ1-1, with TRBD1 as a possible D gene (5 bases). The CDR3 extends over 12 amino acids. The ends were cut back, 6 bases at V and 6 bases at J, with 11 bases in the middle. From germline, CDR1 is MNHEY and CDR2 SVGAGI.

The J gene is TRBJ1-1, the V gene TRBV18; no clear D. Germline loops: CDR1 KGHSH, CDR2 LQKENI. The CDR3 is 14 amino acids. V lost 3 bases and J lost 3, with 11 bases in between. The CDR3: CASSPGRGDTEAFF. CDR3 nucleotides: TGTGCCAGCTCACCTGGGCGCGGGGACACTGAAGCTTTCTTT.

The chain joins TRBV7-8 to TRBJ2-5; 9 bases align to TRBD1. Germline values: CDR1 SGHVS, CDR2 FQNEAQ. V was pared by 1 base and J by 2 bases, with 2 bases of the junction left unmatched. This CDR3 has 15 residues. The CDR3 region is CASSLVTGGQETQYF. The CDR3 DNA is TGTGCCAGCAGCTTAGTGACAGGGGGACAAGAGACCCAGTACTTC.

This clone came up once. This chain joins TRBV5-1 and TRBJ2-1, with 7 nucleotides matching TRBD2. Germline CDR1 is SGHRS and CDR2 is YFSETQ. This CDR3 region has 14 residues. The J segment lost 9 bases and the V segment lost 4 bases, leaving 10 bases of the junction unmatched. In nucleotides, the CDR3 is TGCGCCAGCAGCCGGGAGTGGCGGGAGCTTGAGCAGTTCTTC. Translation: CASSREWRELEQFF.

This chain links TRBV5-5 with TRBJ1-3; D not certain. This CDR3 has 13 residues. V gave up 1 base and J gave up 9 bases, with 11 bases separating them. Germline V gene lookup returns CDR1 SGHKS and CDR2 YYEKEE (reference sequence). CDR3 nucleotide sequence: TGTGCCAGCAGCTTGTCACCCGAGGGCACCATATATTTT. Translated: CASSLSPEGTIYF.

The gene calls are TRBV7-8 and TRBJ1-2; D gene unclear. The CDR3 totals 14 residues. Per the germline V gene, CDR1 is SGHVS and CDR2 is FQNEAQ. Trimming cost V 1 base and J 4 bases, with 10 bases left between them. Here the CDR3 reads CASSLGPAAYGYTF. CDR3 DNA sequence: TGTGCCAGCAGCTTAGGGCCAGCGGCCTATGGCTACACCTTC.

This clone was recorded a few times. This chain links TRBV5-1 with TRBJ1-6; weak D call: TRBD1 (6 bases). CDR3 size: 14 residues. Trimming left V 4 bases short and J 6 bases short, with 11 bases between. The germline gives CDR1 SGHRS, CDR2 YFSETQ. The chain's CDR3 is CASSHRTANSPLHF. The CDR3 DNA sequence: TGCGCCAGCAGCCACCGGACAGCTAATTCACCCCTCCACTTT.

The chain has TRBV5-4 and TRBJ2-2; 15 nucleotides line up with TRBD2. The length of the CDR3 is 18 residues. Trimming cost V 2 bases and J 6 bases; bases outside gene matches: 8. From germline, CDR1 is SGHNT and CDR2 YYREEE (reference sequence). CDR3 coding DNA: TGTGCCAGCAGCTTCTCTGGACTAGCGGGAGGGAGCTCCGGGGAGCTGTTTTTT. Amino acids: CASSFSGLAGGSSGELFF.

The chain recombines TRBV30 with TRBJ2-7; 9 nucleotides match TRBD1. The length of the CDR3 is 13 residues. Trimming at V came to 2 bases and at J to 9 bases, leaving 8 bases not matched to a gene. The germline gives CDR1 GTSNPN, CDR2 SVGIG (reference sequence). This CDR3 reads CAWSKGQGSGQYF. CDR3 DNA: TGTGCCTGGAGTAAGGGACAGGGTTCTGGGCAGTACTTC.

This clone was observed a handful of times. The chain combines TRBV5-4 with TRBJ1-2, with TRBD1 matching 9 bases. J lost 7 bases, V lost 4 bases, and 11 bases had no gene match. Germline V gives CDR1 SGHNT, CDR2 YYREEE (reference sequence). This CDR3 is built from 15 residues. CDR3 in DNA: TGTGCCAGCAGCCCACAGGGGGCTGGAGCGTTTGGCTACACCTTC. It encodes CASSPQGAGAFGYTF. Full variable domain (remainder filled in from reference TRBV5-4 and TRBJ1-2): ETGVTQSPTHLIKTRGQQVTLRCSSQSGHNTVSWYQQALGQGPQFIFQYYREEENGRGNFPPRFSGLQFPNYSSELNVNALELDDSALYLCASSPQGAGAFGYTFGSGTRLTVV.

The J gene is TRBJ2-3, the V gene TRBV6-2 or TRBV6-3; 12 bases are a match to TRBD2. The germline V gene has CDR1 MNHEY and CDR2 SVGEGT. Trimming cost V 6 bases and J 3 bases; bases outside gene matches: 4. CDR3 length: 15 residues. Here the CDR3 DNA reads TGTGCCAGCAGCCCCGGACTAGCGGGGACAGATACGCAGTATTTT. Translated, it gives CASSPGLAGTDTQYF.

CDR3 sequence (DNA): TGTGCCAGCAGTGAAGCCAGGGATCAGCCCCAGCATTTT. Residues: CASSEARDQPQHF. The genes are TRBV6-1 and TRBJ1-5; D perhaps matches TRBD1 (5 bases). The CDR3 sequence is 13 residues long. V dropped 0 bases and J dropped 5 bases, with 5 bases sitting between them. Germline CDR1 and CDR2: MNHNS and SASEGT.

The chain couples TRBV19 to TRBJ2-7; perhaps TRBD1 as D (6 bases). Germline V gene lookup returns CDR1 LNHDA and CDR2 SQIVND (reference sequence). Trimming shortened V by 4 bases and J by 2 bases, and 9 bases separated the two germline ends. This CDR3 spans 13 amino acids. In DNA, the CDR3 is TGTGCCAGTAGTACACGGGACACCTACGAGCAGTACTTC. Its protein is CASSTRDTYEQYF.

The rearrangement uses TRBV29-1 and TRBJ1-1; D is undetermined. The CDR3 loop spans 13 amino acids. Germline V gene data show CDR1 as SQVTM and CDR2 as ANQGSEA. Trimming shortened V by 0 bases and J by 10 bases, and 15 bases separated the two germline ends. The CDR3 region has the DNA TGCAGCGTTGAAGATCCCCTGACGGGTAGAGCTTTCTTT. It translates to CSVEDPLTGRAFF.

This clone has just one count. This chain links TRBV6-5 with TRBJ2-1, with 11 nucleotides matching TRBD2. The CDR3 consists of 15 residues. Per the germline V gene, CDR1 is MNHEY and CDR2 is SVGAGI. The ends lost 6 bases at V and 7 bases at J; junction bases unmatched: 8. CDR3 sequence (DNA): TGTGCCAGCAGCCGTGTAGCGGGGGGGCCAAATGAGCAGTTCTTC. Residues: CASSRVAGGPNEQFF.

The genes are TRBV12-3 or TRBV12-4 and TRBJ1-1, with D tentatively TRBD1 (6 bases). The V end was cut by 6 bases, the J end by 0 bases, with 8 bases between. The CDR3 is made up of 13 amino acids. CDR3 protein: CASRAGVNTEAFF. The CDR3 nucleotides are TGTGCCAGCAGAGCAGGGGTGAACACTGAAGCTTTCTTT.

The chain employs TRBV4-3 and TRBJ1-6; 8 nucleotides align to TRBD1. Trimming took 0 bases from V and 7 from J; bases not matched to a gene: 2. The germline gives CDR1 LGHNA, CDR2 YSLEER. The CDR3 spans 15 residues. DNA of the CDR3: TGCGCCAGCAGCCAAGATTGGACAGGGAATTCACCCCTCCACTTT. Translated, it gives CASSQDWTGNSPLHF.

The chain has TRBV6-2 or TRBV6-3 and TRBJ2-1; 7 bases match TRBD2. CDR3 length equals 16 residues. The germline CDR1 and CDR2 sequences are MNHEY and SVGEGT. The J segment lost 4 bases and the V segment lost 6 bases, leaving 12 bases of the junction unmatched. CDR3 protein: CASSARLARSYNEQFF. In DNA, the CDR3 is TGTGCCAGCAGCGCCAGACTAGCACGCTCGTACAATGAGCAGTTCTTC.

At least ten counts were recorded for this clone. The rearrangement joins TRBV7-2 to TRBJ2-1; D is possibly TRBD2 (7 bases). The CDR3 totals 15 residues. Per germline, CDR1 SGHTA and CDR2 FQGNSA. Trimming shortened V by 3 bases and J by 9 bases, and 18 bases separated the two germline ends. CDR3 nucleotides: TGTGCCAGCAGCTTTCTGGGGGGGCAGGGTATTGAGCAGTTCTTC. The encoded protein is CASSFLGGQGIEQFF.

V and J are TRBV19 and TRBJ1-5; D unclear. Germline lookup yields CDR1 LNHDA and CDR2 SQIVND (reference sequence). The CDR3 extends over 13 amino acids. Trimming took 2 bases from V and 3 from J, leaving 5 bases between them. CDR3 sequence (DNA): TGTGCCAGTAGTATACGGGACAATCAGCCCCAGCATTTT. This sequence encodes CASSIRDNQPQHF. The variable domain in full, completed from reference TRBV19 and TRBJ1-5, reads DGGITQSPKYLFRKEGQNVTLSCEQNLNHDAMYWYRQDPGQGLRLIYYSQIVNDFQKGDIAEGYSVSREKKESFPLTVTSAQKNPTAFYLCASSIRDNQPQHFGDGTRLSIL.

The chain joins TRBV3-1 (or the pseudogene TRBV3-2) to TRBJ2-6, with a weak D call TRBD1 (5 bases). The germline CDR1 and CDR2 sequences are LGHDT and YNNKEL (reference sequence). Deletions cut 4 bases from V and 0 bases from J, with 10 bases between. The length of the CDR3 is 16 residues. Here the CDR3 DNA reads TGTGCCAGCAGCCCCCGAAGGGGCTCTGGGGCCAACGTCCTGACTTTC. This encodes CASSPRRGSGANVLTF.

The count of this clone is one. This chain links TRBV7-2 with TRBJ2-5, with 9 bases identical to TRBD2. Germline CDR1 is SGHTA and CDR2 is FQGNSA. With 1 base clipped from V and 5 bases from J, the junction kept 8 bases outside the gene matches. The CDR3 consists of 16 residues. The CDR3 protein is CASSLGVAGDPETQYF. CDR3 DNA sequence: TGTGCCAGCAGCTTAGGGGTAGCGGGAGATCCGGAGACCCAGTACTTC.

DNA of the CDR3: TGTGCCAGCAGTCCCGTCTTGCGGCCCTACGAGCAGTACTTC. Its protein is CASSPVLRPYEQYF. The chain couples TRBV7-6 to TRBJ2-7, with D hard to call. The CDR3 consists of 14 residues. Germline assignment: CDR1 SGHVS and CDR2 FNYEAQ. V was cut by 6 bases and J by 2 bases, with 14 bases left in between.

The chain links TRBV2 to TRBJ1-5; the match to TRBD1 covers 9 bases. Germline trimming cut 7 bases from V and 2 bases from J; bases unmatched to any gene: 6. CDR1 SNHLY and CDR2 FYNNEI come from the germline V gene. The CDR3 length is 15 residues. The CDR3 loop reads CASTGDRAGNQPQHF. As DNA, the CDR3 is TGTGCCAGCACTGGGGACAGGGCTGGCAATCAGCCCCAGCATTTT.

V is TRBV30 and J is TRBJ1-4; 7 positions agree with TRBD1. In germline, CDR1 is GTSNPN, CDR2 SVGIG (reference sequence). The CDR3 has 14 residues. J gave up 0 bases and V 6 bases, and 4 bases lay outside the gene matches. The CDR3, as DNA: TGTGCCTGCTCCGGGACAGCAACTAATGAAAAACTGTTTTTT. It yields the protein CACSGTATNEKLFF.

The chain couples TRBV6-2 or TRBV6-3 to TRBJ1-1; D ambiguous. The ends were cut back, 4 bases at V and 7 bases at J, with 7 bases in the middle. In germline, CDR1 is MNHEY, CDR2 SVGEGT. This CDR3 spans 11 amino acids. This CDR3 reads CASSFTREAFF. The CDR3 DNA follows: TGTGCCAGCAGTTTTACACGTGAAGCTTTCTTT.